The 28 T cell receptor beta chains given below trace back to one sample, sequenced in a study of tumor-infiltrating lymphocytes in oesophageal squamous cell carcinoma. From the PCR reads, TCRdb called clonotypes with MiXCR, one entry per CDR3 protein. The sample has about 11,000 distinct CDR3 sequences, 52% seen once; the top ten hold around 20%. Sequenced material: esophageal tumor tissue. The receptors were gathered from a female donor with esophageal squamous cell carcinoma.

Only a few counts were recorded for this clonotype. The CDR3 DNA follows: TGTGCCAGCAGCTTAGAGGGCAGGGGGCTTTTGGAGACCCAGTACTTC. This codes for CASSLEGRGLLETQYF. V and J are TRBV11-1 and TRBJ2-5; TRBD1 matches at 8 bases. The CDR3 sequence is 16 residues long. The trim removed 1 base at V and 5 bases at J, leaving 9 bases unmatched. CDR1 is SGHAT and CDR2 is FQDESV in the germline V gene (reference sequence).

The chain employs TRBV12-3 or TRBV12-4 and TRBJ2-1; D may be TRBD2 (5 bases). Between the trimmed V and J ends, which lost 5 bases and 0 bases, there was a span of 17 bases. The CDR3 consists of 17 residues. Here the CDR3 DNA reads TGTGCCAGCAGTCAACCCCAGGAAGGGAGCTCCTACAATGAGCAGTTCTTC. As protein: CASSQPQEGSSYNEQFF.

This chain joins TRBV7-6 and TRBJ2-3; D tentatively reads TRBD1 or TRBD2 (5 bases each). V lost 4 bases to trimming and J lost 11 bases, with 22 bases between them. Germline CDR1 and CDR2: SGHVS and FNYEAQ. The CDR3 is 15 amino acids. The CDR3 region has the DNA TGTGCCAGCAGCTCCCCAAGGGACCCACAGGACGAGCAGTATTTT. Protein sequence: CASSSPRDPQDEQYF.

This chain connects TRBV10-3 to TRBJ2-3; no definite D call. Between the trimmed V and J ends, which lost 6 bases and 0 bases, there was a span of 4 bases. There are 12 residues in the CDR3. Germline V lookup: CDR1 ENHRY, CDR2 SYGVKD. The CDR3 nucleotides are TGTGCCATCAGGGGTAGCACAGATACGCAGTATTTT. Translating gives CAIRGSTDTQYF.

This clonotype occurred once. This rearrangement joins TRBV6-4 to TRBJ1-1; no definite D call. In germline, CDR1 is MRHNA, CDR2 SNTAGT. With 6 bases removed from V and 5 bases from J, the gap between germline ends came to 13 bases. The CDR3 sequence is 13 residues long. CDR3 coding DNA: TGTGCCAGCAGCCGCGAGGAGGGAACTGAAGCTTTCTTT. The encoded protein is CASSREEGTEAFF.

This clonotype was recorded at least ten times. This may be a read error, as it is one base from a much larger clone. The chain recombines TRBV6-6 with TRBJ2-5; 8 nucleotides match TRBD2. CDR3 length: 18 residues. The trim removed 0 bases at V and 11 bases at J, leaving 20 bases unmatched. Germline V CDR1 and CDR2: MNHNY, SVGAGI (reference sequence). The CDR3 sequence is CASSYSLGRGGRYNEQYF. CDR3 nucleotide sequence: TGTGCCAGCAGTTACTCTTTGGGACGGGGGGGCCGGTACAATGAGCAGTACTTC.

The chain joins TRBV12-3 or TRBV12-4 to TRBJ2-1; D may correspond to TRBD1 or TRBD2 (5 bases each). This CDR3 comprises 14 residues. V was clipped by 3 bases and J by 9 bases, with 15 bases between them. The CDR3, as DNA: TGTGCCAGCAGTTTGGACGGGGCCTTAGCTGAGCAGTTCTTC. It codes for CASSLDGALAEQFF.

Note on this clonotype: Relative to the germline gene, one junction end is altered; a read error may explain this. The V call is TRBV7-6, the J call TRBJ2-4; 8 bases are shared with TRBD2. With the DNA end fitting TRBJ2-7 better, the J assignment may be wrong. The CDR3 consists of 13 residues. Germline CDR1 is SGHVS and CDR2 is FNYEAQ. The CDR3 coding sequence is TGTGCTAGCAGCTCCAGCGGGAGCGGCGAGCAGTACTTC. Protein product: CASSSSGSGEQYF.

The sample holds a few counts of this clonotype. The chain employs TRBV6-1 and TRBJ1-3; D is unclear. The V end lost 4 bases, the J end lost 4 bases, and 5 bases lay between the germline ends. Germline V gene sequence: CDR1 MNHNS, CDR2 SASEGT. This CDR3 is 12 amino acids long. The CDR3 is CASSAQGNTIYF. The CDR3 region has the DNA TGTGCCAGCAGTGCACAGGGAAACACCATATATTTT.

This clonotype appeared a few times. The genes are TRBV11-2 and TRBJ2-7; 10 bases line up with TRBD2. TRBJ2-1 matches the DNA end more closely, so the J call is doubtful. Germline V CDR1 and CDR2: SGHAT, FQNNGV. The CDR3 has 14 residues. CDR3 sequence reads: CASSLAGEWNEQFF. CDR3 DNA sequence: TGTGCCAGCAGCCTAGCGGGAGAGTGGAATGAGCAGTTCTTC.

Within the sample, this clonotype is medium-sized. CDR3 DNA: TGTGCCAGCAGCTTAGGGGACCCGGGGGCGAAAAACATTCAGTACTTC. Translating it yields CASSLGDPGAKNIQYF. This chain uses TRBV7-8 with TRBJ2-4; TRBD1 or TRBD2 may be the D gene (6 bases each). The V gene lost 1 base and the J gene lost 4 bases, with 14 bases spanning the gap. The germline V gene has CDR1 SGHVS and CDR2 FQNEAQ. This CDR3 is built from 16 residues.

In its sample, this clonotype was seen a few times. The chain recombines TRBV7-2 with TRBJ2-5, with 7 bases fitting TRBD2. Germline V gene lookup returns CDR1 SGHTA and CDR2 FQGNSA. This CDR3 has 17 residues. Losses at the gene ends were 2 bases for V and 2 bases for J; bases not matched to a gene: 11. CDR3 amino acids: CASSLSAPGGGQETQYF. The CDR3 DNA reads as TGTGCCAGCAGCTTAAGCGCCCCTGGGGGAGGGCAAGAGACCCAGTACTTC.

Written as DNA, the CDR3 is TGTGCCAGCAGTTTAGAACCTGGGGCCAACGTCCTGACTTTC. Translated, it gives CASSLEPGANVLTF. The genes are TRBV28 and TRBJ2-6, with D unclear. Germline V gene data show CDR1 as MDHEN and CDR2 as SYDVKM. There are 14 residues in the CDR3. Trimming cost V 2 bases and J 2 bases, with 4 bases left between them.

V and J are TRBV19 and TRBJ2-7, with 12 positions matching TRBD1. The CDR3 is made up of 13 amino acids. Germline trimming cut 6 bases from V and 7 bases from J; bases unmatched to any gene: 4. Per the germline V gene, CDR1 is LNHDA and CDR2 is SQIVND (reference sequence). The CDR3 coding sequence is TGTGCCAGTAGAGGGACAGGGGGCTCTGAGCAGTACTTC. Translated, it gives CASRGTGGSEQYF.

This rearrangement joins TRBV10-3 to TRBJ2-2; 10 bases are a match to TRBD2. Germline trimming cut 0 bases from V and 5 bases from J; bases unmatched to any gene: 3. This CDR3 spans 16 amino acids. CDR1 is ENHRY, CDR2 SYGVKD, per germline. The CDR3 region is CAISESLAGATGELFF. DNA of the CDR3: TGTGCCATCAGTGAGTCTCTAGCGGGAGCGACCGGGGAGCTGTTTTTT.

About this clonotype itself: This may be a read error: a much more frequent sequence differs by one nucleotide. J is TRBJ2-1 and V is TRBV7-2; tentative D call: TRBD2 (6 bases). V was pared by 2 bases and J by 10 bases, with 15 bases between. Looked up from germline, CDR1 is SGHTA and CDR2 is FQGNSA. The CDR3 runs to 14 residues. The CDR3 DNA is TGTGCCAGCAGCTTAATGGGGGGACCCTACGAGCAGTTCTTC. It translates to CASSLMGGPYEQFF.

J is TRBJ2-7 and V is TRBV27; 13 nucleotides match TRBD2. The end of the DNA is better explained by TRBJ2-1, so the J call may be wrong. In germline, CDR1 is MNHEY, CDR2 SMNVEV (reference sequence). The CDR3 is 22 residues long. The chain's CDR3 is CASTPGQGILAGGPRSYNEQFF. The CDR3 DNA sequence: TGTGCCAGCACCCCGGGACAGGGGATACTAGCGGGAGGGCCGCGATCCTACAATGAGCAGTTCTTC.

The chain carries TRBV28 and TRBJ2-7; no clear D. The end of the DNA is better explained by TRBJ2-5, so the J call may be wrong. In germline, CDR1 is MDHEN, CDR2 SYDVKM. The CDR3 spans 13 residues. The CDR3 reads CASSSGSQETQYF. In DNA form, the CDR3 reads TGTGCCAGCAGTTCCGGTAGCCAAGAGACCCAGTACTTC.

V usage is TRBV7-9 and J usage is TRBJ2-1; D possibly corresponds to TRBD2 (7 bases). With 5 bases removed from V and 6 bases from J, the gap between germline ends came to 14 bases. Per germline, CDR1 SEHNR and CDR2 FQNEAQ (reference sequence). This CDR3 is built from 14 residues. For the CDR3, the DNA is TGTGCCAGCAGCCATAGGGGGAGGGCCAATGAGCAGTTCTTC. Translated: CASSHRGRANEQFF.

The CDR3 DNA sequence: TGTGCCAGCAGTTCAAGATTCATCCGGGACAGGGGGCATCAGCCCCAGCATTTT. Protein product: CASSSRFIRDRGHQPQHF. V usage is TRBV6-1 and J usage is TRBJ1-5; 12 nucleotides line up with TRBD1. J was trimmed by 5 bases and V by 5 bases; bases with no gene match: 13. Germline V gives CDR1 MNHNS, CDR2 SASEGT. This CDR3 has 18 amino acids.

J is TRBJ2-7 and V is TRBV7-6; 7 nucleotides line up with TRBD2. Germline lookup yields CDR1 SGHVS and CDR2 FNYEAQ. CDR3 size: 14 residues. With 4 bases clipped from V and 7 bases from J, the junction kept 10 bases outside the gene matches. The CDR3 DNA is TGTGCCAGCAGCTCGCGACTAGCCGGCAATGAGCAGTACTTC. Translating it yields CASSSRLAGNEQYF.

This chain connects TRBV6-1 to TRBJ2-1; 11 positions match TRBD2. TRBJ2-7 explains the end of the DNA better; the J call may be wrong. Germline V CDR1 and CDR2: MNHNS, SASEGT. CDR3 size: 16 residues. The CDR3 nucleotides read TGTGCCAGCAGGGCGCGAGCGACTAGCGGGATCTACGAGCAGTACTTC. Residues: CASRARATSGIYEQYF.

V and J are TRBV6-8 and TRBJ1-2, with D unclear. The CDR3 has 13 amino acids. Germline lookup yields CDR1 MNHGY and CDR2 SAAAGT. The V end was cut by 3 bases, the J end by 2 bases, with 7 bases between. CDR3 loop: CASSYNANYGYTF. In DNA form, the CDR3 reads TGTGCCAGCAGTTATAACGCCAACTATGGCTACACCTTC.

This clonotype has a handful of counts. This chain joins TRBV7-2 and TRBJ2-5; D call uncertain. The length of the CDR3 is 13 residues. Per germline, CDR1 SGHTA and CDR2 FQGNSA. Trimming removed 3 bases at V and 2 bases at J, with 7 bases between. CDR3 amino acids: CASSLASQETQYF. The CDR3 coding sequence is TGTGCCAGCAGCTTGGCCAGTCAAGAGACCCAGTACTTC.

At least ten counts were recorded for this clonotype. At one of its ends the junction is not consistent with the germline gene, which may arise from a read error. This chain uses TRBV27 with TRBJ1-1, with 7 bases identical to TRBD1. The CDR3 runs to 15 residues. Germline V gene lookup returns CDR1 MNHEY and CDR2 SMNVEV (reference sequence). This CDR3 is CTSSTRDRMNTEAFF. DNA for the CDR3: TGCACCAGCAGTACGCGGGACAGAATGAACACTGAAGCTTTCTTT.

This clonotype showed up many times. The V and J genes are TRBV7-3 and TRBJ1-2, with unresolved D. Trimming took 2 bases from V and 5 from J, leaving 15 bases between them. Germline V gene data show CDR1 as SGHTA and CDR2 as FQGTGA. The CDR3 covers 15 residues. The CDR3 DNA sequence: TGTGCCAGCAGCTTATCCGGCCAAATCCCATATGGCTACACCTTC. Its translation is CASSLSGQIPYGYTF.

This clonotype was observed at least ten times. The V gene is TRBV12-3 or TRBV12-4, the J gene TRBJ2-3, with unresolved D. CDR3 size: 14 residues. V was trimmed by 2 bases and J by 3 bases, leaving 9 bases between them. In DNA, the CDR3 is TGTGCCAGCAGTTTATCTGGACGGACAGATACGCAGTATTTT. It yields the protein CASSLSGRTDTQYF.

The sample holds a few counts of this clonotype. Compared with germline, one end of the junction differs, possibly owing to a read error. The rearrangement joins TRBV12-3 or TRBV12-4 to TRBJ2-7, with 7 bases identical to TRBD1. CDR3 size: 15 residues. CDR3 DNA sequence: TGTGCCAGCAAAGACAGGGTTCTCAACACCGGGGAGCTGTACTTC. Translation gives CASKDRVLNTGELYF.